The present entry profiles one TCR beta chain with its context. This record belongs to a study of blood T cells in healthy people across ages. Study-wide background: The template switching approach captured approximately one barcoded beta molecule for every two T cells.

Primed by a sample-barcoded 5' primer and a J-beta primer mix, a second PCR proceeded for about 7 to 11 cycles. One entry per CDR3 protein results from TCRdb running MiXCR on the 5' RACE reads. Of around 1.5 million distinct CDR3 sequences listed, around 42% were seen once; the top ten hold roughly 7.9%. V gave up 1 base and J gave up 0 bases, with 7 bases separating them. The CDR3 consists of 15 residues. Germline assignment: CDR1 MRHNA and CDR2 SNTAGT. V gene TRBV6-4 combines with J gene TRBJ2-1; D is unresolved. The origin of this receptor is a woman under 30 in good health. The sequencing input was blood. CDR3 sequence reads: CASSDLGGSYNEQFF. CDR3 DNA sequence: TGTGCCAGCAGTGACTTGGGCGGCTCCTACAATGAGCAGTTCTTC.